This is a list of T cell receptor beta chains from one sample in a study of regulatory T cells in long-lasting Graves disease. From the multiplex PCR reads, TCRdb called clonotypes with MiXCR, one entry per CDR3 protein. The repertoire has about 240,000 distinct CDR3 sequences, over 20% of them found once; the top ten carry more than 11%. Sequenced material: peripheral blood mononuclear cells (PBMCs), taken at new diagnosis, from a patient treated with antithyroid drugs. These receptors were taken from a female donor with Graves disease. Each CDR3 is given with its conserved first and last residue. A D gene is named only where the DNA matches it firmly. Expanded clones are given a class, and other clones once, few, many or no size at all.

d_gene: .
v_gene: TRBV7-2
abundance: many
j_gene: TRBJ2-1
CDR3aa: CASSLGRNEQFF
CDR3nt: TGTGCCAGCAGCTTAGGGCGCAATGAGCAGTTCTTC

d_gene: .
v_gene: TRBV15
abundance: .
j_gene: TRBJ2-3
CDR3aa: CATSRDPAGNTDTQYF
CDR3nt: TGTGCCACCAGCAGAGATCCTGCGGGGAACACAGATACGCAGTATTTT

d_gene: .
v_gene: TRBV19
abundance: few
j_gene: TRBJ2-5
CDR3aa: CASSTRQVPGETQYF
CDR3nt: TGTGCCAGTAGTACCCGACAGGTACCCGGGGAGACCCAGTACTTC

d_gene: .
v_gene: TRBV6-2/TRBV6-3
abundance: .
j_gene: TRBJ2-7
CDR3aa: CASSYPHIAMPYEQYF
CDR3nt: TGTGCCAGCAGTTACCCACATATCGCGATGCCCTACGAGCAGTACTTC

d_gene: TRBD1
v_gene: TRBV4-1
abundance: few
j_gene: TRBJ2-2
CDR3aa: CASSQVGDRAAGELFF
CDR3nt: TGCGCCAGCAGCCAAGTGGGGGACAGGGCCGCCGGGGAGCTGTTTTTT

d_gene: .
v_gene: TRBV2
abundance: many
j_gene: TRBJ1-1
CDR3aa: CASSDDRPEAFF
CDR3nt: TGTGCCAGCAGCGACGACAGGCCTGAAGCTTTCTTT

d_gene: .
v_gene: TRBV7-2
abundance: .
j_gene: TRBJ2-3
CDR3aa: CASSYGVRVDTQYF
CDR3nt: TGTGCCAGCAGCTACGGGGTTAGGGTGGATACGCAGTATTTT

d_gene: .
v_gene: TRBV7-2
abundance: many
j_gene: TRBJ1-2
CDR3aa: CASSLGGRHYGYTF
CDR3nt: TGTGCCAGCAGCTTAGGTGGACGACACTATGGCTACACCTTC

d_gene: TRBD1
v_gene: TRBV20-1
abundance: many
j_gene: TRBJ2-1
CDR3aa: CSARVQTGASSYNEQFF
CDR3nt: TGCAGTGCTAGAGTACAGACAGGGGCAAGCTCCTACAATGAGCAGTTCTTC

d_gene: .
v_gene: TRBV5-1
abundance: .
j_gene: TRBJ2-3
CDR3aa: CASSLVVARTDTQYF
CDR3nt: TGCGCCAGCAGCTTGGTGGTGGCGAGGACAGATACGCAGTATTTT

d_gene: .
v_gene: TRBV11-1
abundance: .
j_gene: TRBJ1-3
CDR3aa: CASSLSGARNTIYF
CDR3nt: TGTGCCAGCAGCTTATCGGGGGCCAGAAACACCATATATTTT

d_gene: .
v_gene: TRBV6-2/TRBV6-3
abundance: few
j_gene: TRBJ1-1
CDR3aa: CASSYSVRFREAFF
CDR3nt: TGTGCCAGCAGTTACTCGGTAAGGTTCAGAGAAGCTTTCTTT

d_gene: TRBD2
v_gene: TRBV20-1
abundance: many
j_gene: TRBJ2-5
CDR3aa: CSAQAGRGETQYF
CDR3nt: TGCAGCGCCCAGGCCGGGAGGGGAGAGACCCAGTACTTC

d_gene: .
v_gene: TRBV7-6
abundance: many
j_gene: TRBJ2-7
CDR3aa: CASSLAGSGFRDEQYF
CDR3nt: TGTGCCAGCAGCTTAGCGGGATCGGGTTTCAGGGACGAGCAGTACTTC

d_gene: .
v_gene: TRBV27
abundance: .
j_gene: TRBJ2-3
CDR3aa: CASSLGDWLTDTQYF
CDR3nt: TGTGCCAGCAGTTTAGGGGACTGGCTCACAGATACGCAGTATTTT

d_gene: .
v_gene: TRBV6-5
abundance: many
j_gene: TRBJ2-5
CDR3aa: CASSSGAVQETQYF
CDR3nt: TGTGCCAGCAGTTCCGGGGCAGTCCAAGAGACCCAGTACTTC

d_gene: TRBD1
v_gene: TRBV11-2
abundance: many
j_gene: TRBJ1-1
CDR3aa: CASSETGHTEAFF
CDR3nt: TGTGCCAGCAGCGAGACAGGGCACACTGAAGCTTTCTTT

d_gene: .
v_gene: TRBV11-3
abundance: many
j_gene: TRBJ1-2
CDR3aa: CASSLDGDDNYGYTF
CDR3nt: TGTGCCAGCAGCTTGGATGGGGACGATAACTATGGCTACACCTTC

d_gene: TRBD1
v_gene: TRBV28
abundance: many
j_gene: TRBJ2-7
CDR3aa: CASSAPGTGGYEQYF
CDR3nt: TGTGCCAGCAGTGCTCCCGGGACAGGGGGCTACGAGCAGTACTTC

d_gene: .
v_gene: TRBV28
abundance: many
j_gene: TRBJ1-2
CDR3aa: CASIGSTGGAGGYTF
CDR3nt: TGTGCCAGCATCGGATCTACGGGGGGCGCAGGTGGCTACACCTTC

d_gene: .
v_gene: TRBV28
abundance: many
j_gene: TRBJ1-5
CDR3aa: CASSLLNFSNQPQHF
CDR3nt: TGTGCCAGCAGTTTATTGAATTTTAGCAATCAGCCCCAGCATTTT

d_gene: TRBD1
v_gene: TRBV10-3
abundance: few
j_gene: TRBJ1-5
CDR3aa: CAISERQGAVQPQHF
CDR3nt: TGTGCCATCAGTGAGCGACAGGGGGCGGTTCAGCCCCAGCATTTT

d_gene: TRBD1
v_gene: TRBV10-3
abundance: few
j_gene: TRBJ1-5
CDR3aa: CAISERQGFDQPQHF
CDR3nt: TGTGCCATCAGTGAGCGACAGGGTTTCGATCAGCCCCAGCATTTT